The clone carrying this T cell receptor beta chain has more than one count but fewer than ten. The antigen is unknown. These data belong to a study of identical twins. J was trimmed by 4 bases and V by 6 bases; bases with no gene match: 4. CDR1 and CDR2 (germline): SNHLY, FYNNEI. This CDR3 is built from 13 residues. Study-level points and caveats: Model-predicted out-of-frame TCR alpha sharing fell below observed values in monozygotic twins. Reduced insertions were recorded for abundant cord blood beta clonotypes, with no such pattern in memory repertoires.

A universal primer site was incorporated via template switching, and the cDNA contained unique molecular identifiers. TCRdb independently ran MiXCR on the 5' RACE reads; one entry per CDR3 protein. The table includes about 460,000 distinct CDR3 sequences, 14% detected once. All donors were healthy Caucasians. The sample was also linked to a second study, of yellow fever vaccine responses in identical twins.

The sequenced sample consisted of CD4+ T cells sorted from blood. The source of this sequence is a woman under 30 in good health. The rearrangement joins TRBV2 to TRBJ1-1; 8 bases are a match to TRBD1. CDR3 protein: CASRGQGGTEAFF. Here the CDR3 DNA reads TGTGCCAGCAGAGGACAGGGAGGCACTGAAGCTTTCTTT.